The sequence of this TCR beta chain was determined in a study of post-analysis software for immune sequencing data. The CDR3 length is 14 residues. V lost 0 bases to trimming and J lost 8 bases, with 16 bases between them. From germline, CDR1 is SQVTM and CDR2 ANQGSEA. Researchers reported that TCR beta cDNA libraries carried unique molecular identifiers. MiXCR was run by TCRdb on the PCR reads, yielding one entry per CDR3 protein. The table includes roughly 570,000 distinct CDR3 sequences, 30% to 40% detected once. Study results and limitations: Compared with controls, patients had more of 4 to 6 TRBV segments, including TRBV5-6, TRBV5-1 and TRBV20-1.

This clonotype was seen more than once but under ten times. Its cognate antigen is unknown. The source of this sequence is a girl aged 2 to 17 with multiple sclerosis. The chain joins TRBV29-1 to TRBJ1-2; no reliable D call. The sequencing input was blood. The CDR3 DNA reads as TGCAGCGTTGAAGAGTACTCCCCGGTTCGAGGCTACACCTTC. Translating it yields CSVEEYSPVRGYTF.